This T cell receptor beta chain was observed in a study of regulatory T cells in long-lasting Graves disease. At the level of the study: Antithyroid drug use was under 3 months in newly diagnosed Graves' patients. Overall study findings and caveats: Persistent Graves' patients possessed reduced TCR diversity relative to recently diagnosed ones.

This clonotype came up once. No antigen is known for it. Time point described: newly diagnosed GD, antithyroid drugs for less than 3 months. Generation of the TCR library employed RNA extracted from PBMCs. It was by American Thyroid Association guidelines that Graves' disease was diagnosed. The authors built TCR beta libraries using iRepertoire HTBI primers and Arm-PCR of CDR3 regions. TCRdb reanalysed the multiplex PCR reads using MiXCR and keeps one entry per CDR3 protein. The sample shows over 200,000 distinct CDR3 sequences, around 19% of them seen only once. The CDR3 is made up of 18 amino acids. Germline CDR1 is SGDLS and CDR2 is YYNGEE. With 6 bases clipped from V and 1 base from J, the junction kept 14 bases outside the gene matches.

The chain couples TRBV9 to TRBJ2-5; 11 bases map to TRBD2. This specimen consisted of peripheral blood mononuclear cells (PBMCs), obtained at new diagnosis, from a patient treated with antithyroid drugs. The clonotype comes from a female donor with Graves disease. The CDR3 DNA reads TGTGCCAGCACCTCGACGTCCTCCGGGACTAGCGGCCAAGAGACCCAGTACTTC. Residues: CASTSTSSGTSGQETQYF.